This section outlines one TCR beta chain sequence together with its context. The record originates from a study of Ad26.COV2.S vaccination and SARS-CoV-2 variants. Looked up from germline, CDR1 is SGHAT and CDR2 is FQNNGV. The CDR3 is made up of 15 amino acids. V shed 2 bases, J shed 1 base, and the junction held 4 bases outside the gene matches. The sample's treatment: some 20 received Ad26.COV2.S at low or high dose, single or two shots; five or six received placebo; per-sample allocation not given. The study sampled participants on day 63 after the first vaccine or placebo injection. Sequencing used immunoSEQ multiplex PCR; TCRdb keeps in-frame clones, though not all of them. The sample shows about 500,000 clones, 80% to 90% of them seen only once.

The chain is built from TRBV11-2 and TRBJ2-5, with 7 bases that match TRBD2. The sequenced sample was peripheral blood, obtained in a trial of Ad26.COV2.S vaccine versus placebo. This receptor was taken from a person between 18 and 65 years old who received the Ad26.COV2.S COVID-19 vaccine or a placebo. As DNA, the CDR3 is TGTGCCAGCAGCTTACTACCTAGCGGCCAAGAGACCCAGTACTTC. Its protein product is CASSLLPSGQETQYF. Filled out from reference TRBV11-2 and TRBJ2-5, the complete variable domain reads EAGVAQSPRYKIIEKRQSVAFWCNPISGHATLYWYQQILGQGPKLLIQFQNNGVVDDSQLPKDRFSAERLKGVDSTLKIQPAKLEDSAVYLCASSLLPSGQETQYFGPGTRLLVL.